This T cell receptor (beta chain) was sequenced for a study of identical twins. In TCRdb, the 5' RACE reads were re-called with MiXCR into one record per CDR3 protein. Seen here are just over 450,000 distinct CDR3 sequences, over 12% observed once, and the top ten hold about 0.52%. This clonotype was observed a few times. With 3 bases removed from V and 6 bases from J, the gap between germline ends came to 12 bases. The length of the CDR3 is 13 residues. These data are also associated with another study on yellow fever vaccine responses in identical twins.

Sample: CD4+ T cells sorted from blood. This receptor was identified in a woman under 30 in good health. The rearrangement links TRBV12-3 or TRBV12-4 to TRBJ2-7, with D uncertain. The DNA for the CDR3 is TGTGCCAGCAGTTTGTTGCGACCAACCGAGCAGTACTTC. Residues: CASSLLRPTEQYF.